A selection of T cell receptor beta chains follows, all from one sample in a study of blood T cell repertoires in COVID-19. Generated by immunoSEQ multiplex PCR, the TCRdb table keeps only in-frame clones and is missing some. The profile shows 35,000 to 40,000 clones, about 88% of them singletons. Sequenced material: peripheral blood. The receptors originated from a man in his fifties or sixties with active COVID-19. CDR3s include the opening cysteine and the closing phenylalanine or tryptophan. The D gene is left open where the match is weak. Not all rows give a size; the values are once, few, many and, for expanded clones, a class.

size	V	J	D	DNA	CDR3
few	TRBV5-6	TRBJ2-7	-	TGTGCCAGCAGCTTGGCTAGTAACTACGAGCAGTACTTC	CASSLASNYEQYF
-	TRBV7-9	TRBJ1-2	-	TGTGCCAGCAGCTTAGACCGGGGTGCAGAGTACACCTTC	CASSLDRGAEYTF
once	TRBV30	TRBJ1-3	-	TGTGCCTGGGACAGCTCTGGAAACACCATATATTTT	CAWDSSGNTIYF
-	TRBV25-1	TRBJ2-7	TRBD1	TGTGCCAGCAGTGAAAGGAACAGGGGGCGCTACGAGCAGTACTTC	CASSERNRGRYEQYF
-	TRBV2	TRBJ2-3	-	TGTGCCACCGAACAGGGTGTGACAGATACGCAGTATTTT	CATEQGVTDTQYF
once	TRBV5-1	TRBJ2-7	-	TGCGCCAGCAGCTTGGCCAGGGGTCTCGAGCAGTACTTC	CASSLARGLEQYF
-	TRBV29-1	TRBJ2-2	TRBD2	TGCAGCGCATCTCGGGGGAGGGCCGGGGAGCTGTTTTTT	CSASRGRAGELFF
-	TRBV5-6	TRBJ1-5	TRBD1	TGTGCCAGCAGCTTGAGTCTGGGACAGGGGATGGAGCAGCCCCAGCATTTT	CASSLSLGQGMEQPQHF
-	TRBV20-1	TRBJ2-7	-	TGCAGTGCTAGACTCGGAGCCGAGCAGTACTTC	CSARLGAEQYF
-	TRBV10-3	TRBJ2-1	TRBD2	TGTGCCATCGACTCGGGGGGGGGCTACAATGAGCAGTTCTTC	CAIDSGGGYNEQFF
-	TRBV5-1	TRBJ2-5	-	TGCGCCAGCAGCTTGGAAGCTACAGGGTCGGAGACCCAGTACTTC	CASSLEATGSETQYF
-	TRBV10-3	TRBJ2-1	TRBD2	TGTGCCATCAGTGGGGCTAGCGGGAGACCTGAGCAGTTCTTC	CAISGASGRPEQFF
-	TRBV28	TRBJ2-3	-	TGTGCCAGCAGTCCCCCTTCCTCGGGTACGCAGTATTTT	CASSPPSSGTQYF
once	TRBV19	TRBJ2-4	TRBD2	TGTGCCAGTAGTATCTATGGGACTAGCGGGAGTGGGGACATTCAGTACTTC	CASSIYGTSGSGDIQYF
-	TRBV6-5	TRBJ2-3	-	TGTGCCAGCAGCGGAGGGACGGGAGATGCGGATACGCAGTATTTT	CASSGGTGDADTQYF
-	TRBV9	TRBJ2-5	-	TGTGCCAGCAGCCTACAGGTGGGGGAGACCCAGTACTTC	CASSLQVGETQYF
-	TRBV7-9	TRBJ2-1	-	TGTGCCAGCACTAGAACCGGGACCAGGGGATTCAATGAGCAGTTCTTC	CASTRTGTRGFNEQFF
-	TRBV7-9	TRBJ1-2	TRBD1	TGTGCCAGCAGCTTGGAGAGACAGGGTCGTGGCTACACCTTC	CASSLERQGRGYTF
-	TRBV7-9	TRBJ2-1	TRBD1	TGTGCCAGCAGCTGGGGACAGGGGGCTGGGGATGAGCAGTTCTTC	CASSWGQGAGDEQFF
-	TRBV12-1	TRBJ2-1	-	TGTGCCAGCAGCTATCTCCGATGGGCTTACCCGGCTAGCGGATACAATGAGCAGTTCTTC	CASSYLRWAYPASGYNEQFF
-	TRBV9	TRBJ1-4	TRBD1	TGTGCCAGCAGCGATGGACAGGGGGCGCGTCAGGAAAAACTGTTTTTT	CASSDGQGARQEKLFF
-	TRBV7-8	TRBJ2-5	TRBD1	TGTGCCAGCAGCTTTGGGGGACAGGGGGCTAAAGAGACCCAGTACTTC	CASSFGGQGAKETQYF
-	TRBV5-1	TRBJ2-1	TRBD1	TGCGCCAGCAGCCCCCGGGACAGGGACTACAATGAGCAGTTCTTC	CASSPRDRDYNEQFF
-	TRBV5-4	TRBJ2-1	TRBD2	TGTGCCAGCAGCTTGGGTGGCGGGAGCGACAATGAGCAGTTCTTC	CASSLGGGSDNEQFF
once	TRBV3-1/TRBV3-2	TRBJ2-2	TRBD2	TGTGCCAGCAGCCAACTTACTAGCGGGAGTAGGACCGGGGAGCTGTTTTTT	CASSQLTSGSRTGELFF
-	TRBV12-3/TRBV12-4	TRBJ1-1	-	TGTGCCAGCAGTCGTGGGACTGTCACTGAAGCTTTCTTT	CASSRGTVTEAFF
-	TRBV11-3	TRBJ2-1	-	TGTGCCAGCAGCTTAGGAGAGGGCGTCTACAATGAGCAGTTCTTC	CASSLGEGVYNEQFF
-	TRBV5-4	TRBJ2-5	-	TGTGCCAGCAGCTCGGGAGACAGTCCAGGAGAGACCCAGTACTTC	CASSSGDSPGETQYF
-	TRBV27	TRBJ2-1	-	TGTGCCAGCAGTCCCCAGGGGGCGGGAGAATACAATGAGCAGTTCTTC	CASSPQGAGEYNEQFF
-	TRBV18	TRBJ1-1	-	TGTGCCAGCTCACCAGCGGGGGACGGTGGGTCTGAAGCTTTCTTT	CASSPAGDGGSEAFF
-	TRBV18	TRBJ1-1	-	TGTGCCAGCTCGAGGGTACAGAACACTGAAGCTTTCTTT	CASSRVQNTEAFF
-	TRBV5-4	TRBJ1-2	-	TGTGCCAGCAGCTTGGCAGGGTTGGCTAACTATGGCTACACCTTC	CASSLAGLANYGYTF
-	TRBV2	TRBJ1-1	TRBD1	TGTGCCAGCAGGCTGGGACAGGGGAACACTGAAGCTTTCTTT	CASRLGQGNTEAFF
-	TRBV18	TRBJ2-1	-	TGTGCCAGCTCACGCCTAGCTAACAATGAGCAGTTCTTC	CASSRLANNEQFF
-	TRBV7-8	TRBJ2-1	TRBD2	TGTGCCAGCAGCTTACGACCCAAGGCGGGAGGGGAAAATGAGCAGTTCTTC	CASSLRPKAGGENEQFF
-	TRBV6-5	TRBJ2-3	-	TGTGCCAGCAGTACGGTGTCCACAGATACGCAGTATTTT	CASSTVSTDTQYF
few	TRBV12-3/TRBV12-4	TRBJ1-6	-	TGTGCCAGCAGGGCGGGGGGGTCCCTCCACTTT	CASRAGGSLHF
-	TRBV4-3	TRBJ2-2	-	TGCGCCAGCAGCCAAGAGCCAGGGCACACCGGGGAGCTGTTTTTT	CASSQEPGHTGELFF
-	TRBV18	TRBJ2-7	TRBD1	TGTGCCAGCTCACCACTGCCGGGACAGGGACGGGACGAGCAGTACTTC	CASSPLPGQGRDEQYF
-	TRBV5-1	TRBJ2-1	TRBD2	TGCGCCAGCAGCATTAGCGGGAGGTCGTACAATGAGCAGTTCTTC	CASSISGRSYNEQFF
-	TRBV7-2	TRBJ2-2	-	TGTGCCAGCAGCTTAATCCCCGGGGTGAACACCGGGGAGCTGTTTTTT	CASSLIPGVNTGELFF
few	TRBV19	TRBJ2-5	TRBD1	TGTGCCAGTCGCCCGGGACAGAACCAAGAGACCCAGTACTTC	CASRPGQNQETQYF
few	TRBV2	TRBJ2-7	TRBD1	TGTGCCAGCAAAAGGGACAGTAACTACGAGCAGTACTTC	CASKRDSNYEQYF